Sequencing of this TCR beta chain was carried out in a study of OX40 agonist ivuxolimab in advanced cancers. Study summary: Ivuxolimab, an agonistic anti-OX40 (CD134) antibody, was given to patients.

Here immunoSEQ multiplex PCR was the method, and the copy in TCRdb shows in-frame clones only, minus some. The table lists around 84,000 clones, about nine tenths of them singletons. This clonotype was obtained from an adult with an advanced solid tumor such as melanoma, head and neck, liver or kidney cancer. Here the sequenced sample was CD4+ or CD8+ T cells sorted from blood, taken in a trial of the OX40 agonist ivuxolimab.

CDR3 nucleotides: TGTGCCAGCAGTGAAGCGCTTAGCGGGAGCACAGATACGCAGTATTTT. It encodes CASSEALSGSTDTQYF. The chain combines TRBV6-1 with TRBJ2-3, with 7 bases matching TRBD2. The CDR3 spans 16 residues. Trimming at V came to 0 bases and at J to 0 bases, leaving 3 bases not matched to a gene. CDR1 is MNHNS and CDR2 is SASEGT in the germline V gene.